Reported below is one T cell receptor beta chain. Its antigen is unknown. This record comes from a study of CD8 T cells in ankylosing spondylitis. This CDR3 has 14 residues. The ends lost 3 bases at V and 4 bases at J; junction bases unmatched: 6. Germline V lookup: CDR1 SQVTM, CDR2 ANQGSEA. TCRdb reprocessed the 5' RACE reads with MiXCR, giving one entry per CDR3 protein. Of hundreds of thousands of distinct CDR3 sequences in the sample, roughly a quarter were seen once. Study-level points and caveats: Disease-linked clones reportedly showed significant enrichment in matched ankylosing spondylitis synovial fluid. As for the disease-linked clones, they showed a CD8+ phenotype and occurred at relatively low frequencies in peripheral blood. Typical of ankylosing spondylitis blood, it appeared, was a TCR beta motif of several highly homologous variants.

The sequence was collected from a male donor with ankylosing spondylitis. The sequenced sample consisted of blood, either unsorted or a sorted T cell fraction (not recorded which). J is TRBJ2-3 and V is TRBV29-1, with TRBD2 identical over 8 bases. DNA for the CDR3: TGCAGCGTTGAGGCGGGAGGCTGGGCAGATACGCAGTATTTT. Translation gives CSVEAGGWADTQYF.